The 27 T cell receptor beta chains in this list originate from one sample, sequenced in a study of blood T cells in healthy people across ages. Sample-barcoded 5' priming and a J-beta primer mix drove a second PCR of about 6 to 11 cycles. Using its own MiXCR run on the 5' RACE reads, TCRdb lists one record per CDR3 protein. Here the sample spans about 780,000 distinct CDR3 sequences, about 47% being singletons. The sequencing sample was made of blood. All receptors derive from an elderly man in good health.

The chain combines TRBV20-1 with TRBJ2-1; no firm D call. Per germline, CDR1 DFQATT and CDR2 SNEGSKA (reference sequence). The CDR3 runs to 11 residues. Trimming shortened V by 5 bases and J by 4 bases, and 6 bases separated the two germline ends. DNA for the CDR3: TGCAGTGCTGATAAATACAATGAGCAGTTCTTC. Amino acids: CSADKYNEQFF.

Here the CDR3 reads CASSLVRAKGTQYF. The CDR3 region has the DNA TGTGCCAGCAGCTTAGTAAGGGCCAAGGGGACCCAGTACTTC. The rearrangement links TRBV11-3 to TRBJ2-5; D uncertain. The V gene's germline CDR1 is SGHNT and CDR2 YENEEA. The CDR3 consists of 14 residues. V was trimmed by 1 base and J by 7 bases, leaving 13 bases between them.

At least ten counts were recorded for this clonotype. The rearrangement links TRBV12-3 or TRBV12-4 to TRBJ1-6; D remains ambiguous. CDR3 length: 16 residues. Trimming removed 6 bases at V and 0 bases at J, with 12 bases between. The CDR3 sequence: CASRKQANSYNSPLHF. The CDR3 DNA is TGTGCCAGCAGAAAGCAGGCAAACTCCTATAATTCACCCCTCCACTTT.

V usage is TRBV20-1 and J usage is TRBJ2-3; 10 nucleotides match TRBD2. With V trimmed by 0 bases and J by 3 bases, 9 bases remained unmatched. Per germline, CDR1 DFQATT and CDR2 SNEGSKA (reference sequence). The CDR3 length is 17 residues. CDR3 nucleotide sequence: TGCAGTGCTAGAGATCGCCCTAGCGGGAGTTGGACAGATACGCAGTATTTT. Its protein product is CSARDRPSGSWTDTQYF.

The chain has TRBV6-2 or TRBV6-3 and TRBJ2-2; D call uncertain. The CDR3 runs to 16 residues. With 6 bases removed from V and 0 bases from J, the gap between germline ends came to 14 bases. Germline values: CDR1 MNHEY, CDR2 SVGEGT. The CDR3 region has the DNA TGTGCCAGCAGCGACTTTGACACTGCGAACACCGGGGAGCTGTTTTTT. As protein: CASSDFDTANTGELFF.

This clonotype was recorded at least ten times. The chain is built from TRBV7-2 and TRBJ2-7; tentatively, D is TRBD2 (6 bases). V was clipped by 0 bases and J by 2 bases, with 20 bases between them. The CDR3 is 18 residues long. The germline gives CDR1 SGHTA, CDR2 FQGNSA. CDR3 coding DNA: TGTGCCAGCAGCTTAGCGCATATCGGCAGGACTACACCCTACGAGCAGTACTTC. Amino acid sequence: CASSLAHIGRTTPYEQYF.

This clonotype was seen a handful of times. The chain employs TRBV7-3 and TRBJ2-1, with 11 bases fitting TRBD1. The trim removed 5 bases at V and 6 bases at J, leaving 6 bases unmatched. The CDR3 contains 15 residues. Germline V gene sequence: CDR1 SGHTA, CDR2 FQGTGA. CDR3: CASSRVGTGGNEQFF. CDR3 DNA: TGTGCCAGCAGCCGGGTAGGGACAGGGGGCAATGAGCAGTTCTTC.

The rearrangement uses TRBV29-1 and TRBJ2-7; D is possibly TRBD1 or TRBD2 (5 bases each). This CDR3 has 14 residues. V shed 7 bases and J shed 4 bases, with 20 bases lying between them. Per germline, CDR1 SQVTM and CDR2 ANQGSEA. CDR3 amino acids: CSAERVGAPYEQYF. The CDR3 DNA is TGCAGCGCGGAACGCGTCGGGGCCCCGTACGAGCAGTACTTC.

This clonotype was recorded once. V is TRBV5-1 and J is TRBJ2-2, with no clear D. Trimming cost V 2 bases and J 0 bases, with 8 bases left between them. Germline assignment: CDR1 SGHRS and CDR2 YFSETQ. The CDR3 is 15 amino acids. The chain's CDR3 is CASSFGSSNTGELFF. The CDR3 DNA follows: TGCGCCAGCAGCTTCGGCAGCTCGAACACCGGGGAGCTGTTTTTT. Filled out from reference TRBV5-1 and TRBJ2-2, the complete variable domain reads KAGVTQTPRYLIKTRGQQVTLSCSPISGHRSVSWYQQTPGQGLQFLFEYFSETQRNKGNFPGRFSGRQFSNSRSEMNVSTLELGDSALYLCASSFGSSNTGELFFGEGSRLTVL.

This clonotype occurred once. The chain uses TRBV28 and TRBJ1-4; 9 positions agree with TRBD1. The CDR3 runs 15 residues. The germline V gene has CDR1 MDHEN and CDR2 SYDVKM. V lost 5 bases to trimming and J lost 7 bases; unmatched junction nucleotides: 8. Here the CDR3 reads CASSRPGQGGEKLFF. In DNA, the CDR3 is TGTGCCAGCAGTCGACCGGGACAGGGCGGTGAAAAACTGTTTTTT.

This clonotype was seen many times. J is TRBJ2-5 and V is TRBV7-9, with D uncertain. V dropped 5 bases and J dropped 1 base, with 8 bases sitting between them. The germline V gene encodes CDR1 SEHNR and CDR2 FQNEAQ (reference sequence). This CDR3 has 13 residues. The CDR3 spells CASSKRVQETQYF. The CDR3 DNA reads TGTGCCAGCAGCAAACGGGTCCAAGAGACCCAGTACTTC.

This clonotype was counted a few times. This chain joins TRBV7-3 and TRBJ2-3; D gene uncertain. Trimming removed 2 bases at V and 0 bases at J, with 12 bases between. Germline loops: CDR1 SGHTA, CDR2 FQGTGA. The CDR3 covers 16 residues. The CDR3: CASSLSVPGSTDTQYF. In nucleotides, the CDR3 is TGTGCCAGCAGCTTATCAGTTCCCGGGAGCACAGATACGCAGTATTTT.

The chain has TRBV6-2 or TRBV6-3 and TRBJ1-1; D is perhaps TRBD1 (5 bases). This CDR3 contains 12 residues. Germline V gene data show CDR1 as MNHEY and CDR2 as SVGEGT. CDR3 coding DNA: TGTGTTTCGGGGCAAACGAGCACTGAAGCTTTCTTT. This translates into CVSGQTSTEAFF.

The gene calls are TRBV2 and TRBJ2-1, with TRBD2 matching 8 bases. The germline CDR1 and CDR2 sequences are SNHLY and FYNNEI. The CDR3 has 13 residues. J gave up 0 bases and V 10 bases, and 2 bases lay outside the gene matches. CDR3 coding DNA: TGTGCCACCCGGGGGGGCTCCTACAATGAGCAGTTCTTC. Residues: CATRGGSYNEQFF.

This clonotype was seen a few times. The CDR3 spells CASSLRQGLASGTGEQFF. The CDR3 DNA follows: TGTGCCAGCAGTTTGCGACAGGGGCTGGCTAGCGGGACCGGTGAGCAGTTCTTC. The gene calls are TRBV12-3 or TRBV12-4 and TRBJ2-1, with a weak D call TRBD2 (9 bases). Trimming stripped 3 bases from V and 9 bases from J, with 27 bases between. CDR3 size: 18 residues.

This chain uses TRBV4-3 with TRBJ2-7, with D possibly TRBD1 on 5 matching bases. This CDR3 contains 14 residues. Between the trimmed V and J ends, which lost 1 base and 3 bases, there was a span of 10 bases. CDR1 and CDR2 (germline): LGHNA, YSLEER. For the CDR3, the DNA is TGCGCCAGCAGCCAAGCCAGGGTCAGCTACGAGCAGTACTTC. Its translation is CASSQARVSYEQYF.

In its sample, this clonotype was seen a few times. This chain uses TRBV5-1 with TRBJ2-6; D gene uncertain. Germline values: CDR1 SGHRS, CDR2 YFSETQ. This CDR3 region has 17 residues. Trimming left V 4 bases short and J 0 bases short, with 14 bases between. CDR3 coding DNA: TGCGCCAGCAGCCTGACAACCCCGGACTCTGGGGCCAACGTCCTGACTTTC. Residues: CASSLTTPDSGANVLTF.

This clonotype showed up just a few times. V gene TRBV29-1 combines with J gene TRBJ2-5; 9 bases line up with TRBD2. TRBJ2-7 explains the end of the DNA better; the J call may be wrong. Germline V CDR1 and CDR2: SQVTM, ANQGSEA. The CDR3 totals 14 residues. CDR3 nucleotides: TGCAGCGTCGTGGCGGTAGCGGGAGCCGGCGAGCAGTACTTC. This gives the protein CSVVAVAGAGEQYF.

The rearrangement joins TRBV5-4 to TRBJ2-3, with no clear D. This CDR3 region has 13 residues. The V end lost 4 bases, the J end lost 2 bases, and 8 bases lay between the germline ends. Germline V lookup: CDR1 SGHNT, CDR2 YYREEE (reference sequence). The chain's CDR3 is CASSPTDTDTQYF. The CDR3 DNA reads as TGTGCCAGCAGCCCGACGGACACAGATACGCAGTATTTT.

Worth noting for this clonotype: Relative to the germline gene, one junction end is altered; a read error may explain this. The rearrangement links TRBV29-1 to TRBJ2-1, with TRBD2 as a possible D gene (5 bases). Looked up from germline, CDR1 is SQVTM and CDR2 is ANQGSEA. The CDR3 spans 12 residues. CDR3 sequence: CGVRGLPNEQFF. The CDR3 DNA is TGCGGCGTTAGAGGACTTCCCAATGAGCAGTTCTTC.

This chain uses TRBV20-1 with TRBJ1-4; D call uncertain. The germline V gene encodes CDR1 DFQATT and CDR2 SNEGSKA (reference sequence). V was pared by 6 bases and J by 5 bases, with 16 bases between. The CDR3 is made up of 14 amino acids. This CDR3 is CSAEQTVPNEKLFF. CDR3 in DNA: TGCAGTGCCGAGCAGACGGTACCAAATGAAAAACTGTTTTTT.

There are a few counts of this clonotype. The chain carries TRBV12-3 or TRBV12-4 and TRBJ1-6, with D possibly TRBD1 on 5 matching bases. The CDR3 sequence is 14 residues long. The germline V and J ends were trimmed by 3 bases and 3 bases, with 6 bases remaining between them. This CDR3 is CASSLGVYNSPLHF. CDR3 DNA: TGTGCCAGCAGTTTGGGGGTCTATAATTCACCCCTCCACTTT.

The V gene is TRBV5-5, the J gene TRBJ2-7; tentatively, D is TRBD1 (6 bases). V lost 3 bases to trimming and J lost 6 bases, with 16 bases between them. Germline V gene lookup returns CDR1 SGHKS and CDR2 YYEKEE (reference sequence). The CDR3 runs 14 residues. The CDR3 sequence: CASSSSDLGGEQYF. The CDR3 coding sequence is TGTGCCAGCAGCTCCTCCGACTTAGGGGGCGAGCAGTACTTC.

This sequence joins TRBV7-9 and TRBJ1-1, with D unresolved. The CDR3 is 13 residues long. CDR1 is SEHNR, CDR2 FQNEAQ, per germline (reference sequence). The V gene lost 8 bases and the J gene lost 2 bases, with 12 bases spanning the gap. CDR3 coding DNA: TGTGCCAGCTCAAGGACTACCAACACTGAAGCTTTCTTT. Translated: CASSRTTNTEAFF.

The rearrangement joins TRBV6-5 to TRBJ1-2; 7 bases align to TRBD1. This CDR3 has 14 residues. Germline CDR1 MNHEY, CDR2 SVGAGI. The V and J ends lost 5 bases and 3 bases, in that order; junction bases with no gene match: 6. The CDR3 loop reads CASSPAGGYYGYTF. CDR3 nucleotide sequence: TGTGCCAGCAGTCCCGCAGGGGGGTACTATGGCTACACCTTC.

This clonotype appeared many times. The genes are TRBV20-1 and TRBJ2-6; D perhaps matches TRBD1 (6 bases). Trimming took 3 bases from V and 0 from J, leaving 12 bases between them. From germline, CDR1 is DFQATT and CDR2 SNEGSKA (reference sequence). This CDR3 is 16 amino acids long. The CDR3 spells CSARRQGGSGANVLTF. Written as DNA, the CDR3 is TGCAGTGCTAGGAGGCAAGGGGGCTCTGGGGCCAACGTCCTGACTTTC.

The rearrangement uses TRBV29-1 and TRBJ2-6; 7 bases fit TRBD1. The J segment lost 3 bases and the V segment lost 5 bases, leaving 10 bases of the junction unmatched. This CDR3 comprises 16 residues. CDR1 and CDR2 (germline): SQVTM, ANQGSEA. DNA for the CDR3: TGCAGCGTTCGGACAGGCTTCGCGGGTGGGGCCAACGTCCTGACTTTC. It yields the protein CSVRTGFAGGANVLTF.